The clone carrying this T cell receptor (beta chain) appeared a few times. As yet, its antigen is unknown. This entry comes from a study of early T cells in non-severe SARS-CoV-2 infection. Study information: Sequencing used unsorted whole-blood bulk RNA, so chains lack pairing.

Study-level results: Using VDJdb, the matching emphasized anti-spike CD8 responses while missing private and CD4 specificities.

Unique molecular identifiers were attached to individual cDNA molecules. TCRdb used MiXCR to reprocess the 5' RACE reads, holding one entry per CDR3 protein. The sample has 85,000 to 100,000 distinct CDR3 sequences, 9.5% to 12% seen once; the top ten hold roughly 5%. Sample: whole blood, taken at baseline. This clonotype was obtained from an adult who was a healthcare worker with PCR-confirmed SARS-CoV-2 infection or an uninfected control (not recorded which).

This CDR3 is CSARVVSNRVSPLHF. The CDR3 nucleotides are TGCAGTGCTAGAGTAGTATCAAACAGGGTTTCACCCCTCCACTTT. The V gene is TRBV20-1, the J gene TRBJ1-6, with a possible D match to TRBD1 (6 bases). The CDR3 runs 15 residues. With 1 base removed from V and 9 bases from J, the gap between germline ends came to 16 bases. Germline V CDR1 and CDR2: DFQATT, SNEGSKA (reference sequence).